This TCR beta chain was identified during a study of blood T cell repertoires in COVID-19. As for the study in general: Acute and convalescent COVID-19 samples came from the United States, Italy and Spain.

This clone is a singleton in its sample. Per the original data handling: Reference gene primer amplification gave estimated nucleated cell counts. Profiling relied on immunoSEQ multiplex PCR, and the TCRdb table lists in-frame clones only, not all of them. The V and J calls and clone size were taken over from that table, and D and trimming were inferred from the DNA. Of some 150,000 clones in the sample, 88% were seen once. The germline V and J ends were trimmed by 10 bases and 3 bases, with 9 bases remaining between them. The CDR3 length is 11 residues. Germline V gene data show CDR1 as WSHSY and CDR2 as SAAADI.

The rearrangement links TRBV10-2 to TRBJ1-1; D unclear. Sequencing was carried out using peripheral blood. The sequence came from a man aged 50 to 59 with active or convalescent COVID-19. The CDR3 coding sequence is TGCGCCACCATCATGTACACTGAAGCTTTCTTT. Protein: CATIMYTEAFF.